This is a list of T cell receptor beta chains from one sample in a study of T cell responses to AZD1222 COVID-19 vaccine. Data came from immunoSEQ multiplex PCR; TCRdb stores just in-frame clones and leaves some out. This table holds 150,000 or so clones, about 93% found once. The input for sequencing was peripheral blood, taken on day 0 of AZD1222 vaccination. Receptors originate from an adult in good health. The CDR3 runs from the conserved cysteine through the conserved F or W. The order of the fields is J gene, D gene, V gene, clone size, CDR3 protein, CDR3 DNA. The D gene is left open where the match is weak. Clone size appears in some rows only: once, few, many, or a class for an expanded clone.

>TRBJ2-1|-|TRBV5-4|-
CASSLGRLAASLTVNEQFF
TGTGCCAGCAGCTTGGGTAGACTTGCGGCCTCCCTTACTGTCAATGAGCAGTTCTTC
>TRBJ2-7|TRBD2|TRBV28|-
CASRTSSVEQYF
TGTGCCAGCCGGACTAGCAGCGTCGAGCAGTACTTC
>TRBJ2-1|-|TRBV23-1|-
CASSQSASGLLEFF
TGCGCCAGCAGTCAATCGGCCTCTGGACTATTGGAGTTCTTC
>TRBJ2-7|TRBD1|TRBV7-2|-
CASSLTGQGFNEQYF
TGTGCCAGCAGCTTAACGGGACAGGGGTTCAACGAGCAGTACTTC
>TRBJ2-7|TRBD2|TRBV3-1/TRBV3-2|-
CASSQTLTSIHEQYF
TGTGCCAGCAGCCAAACCCTGACTAGCATCCACGAGCAGTACTTC
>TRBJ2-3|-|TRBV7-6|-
CASSLGGSGTDTQYF
TGTGCCAGCAGCTTGGGTGGTAGCGGTACAGATACGCAGTATTTT
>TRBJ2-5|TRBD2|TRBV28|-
CASSLTSGGQETQYF
TGTGCCAGCAGCTTGACTAGCGGGGGACAAGAGACCCAGTACTTC
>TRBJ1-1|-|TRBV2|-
CASSEVVNTEAFF
TGTGCCAGCAGTGAAGTAGTGAACACTGAAGCTTTCTTT
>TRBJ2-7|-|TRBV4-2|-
CASSRSEGESEQYF
TGTGCCAGCAGCCGAAGCGAGGGGGAGAGTGAGCAGTACTTC
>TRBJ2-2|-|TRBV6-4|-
CASFYEARNTGELFF
TGTGCCAGCTTCTACGAGGCTCGGAACACCGGGGAGCTGTTTTTT
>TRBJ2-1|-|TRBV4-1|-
CASSQEGVMLFF
TGCGCCAGCAGCCAAGAAGGGGTGATGTTGTTCTTC
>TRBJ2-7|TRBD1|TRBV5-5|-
CASSWGQHYEQYF
TGTGCCAGCAGCTGGGGACAGCATTACGAGCAGTACTTC
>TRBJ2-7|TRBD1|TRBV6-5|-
CASSPETGRGGEQYF
TGTGCCAGCAGCCCCGAGACAGGGCGAGGGGGCGAGCAGTACTTC
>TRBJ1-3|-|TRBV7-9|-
CASTLLGNTIYF
TGTGCCAGCACTCTATTAGGAAACACCATATATTTT
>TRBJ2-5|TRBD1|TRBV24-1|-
CATAGTGMEGLETQYF
TGTGCCACCGCGGGGACAGGGATGGAGGGGCTGGAGACCCAGTACTTC
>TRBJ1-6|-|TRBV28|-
CASIQGSYNSPLHF
TGTGCCAGCATACAGGGCTCGTATAATTCACCCCTCCACTTT
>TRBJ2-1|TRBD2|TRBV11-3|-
CASSLALPPLAGASYNEQFF
TGTGCCAGCAGCTTAGCTCTCCCCCCTCTAGCGGGAGCTTCCTACAATGAGCAGTTCTTC
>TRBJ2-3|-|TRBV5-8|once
CASSLLGRDTQYF
TGTGCCAGCAGCCTGCTCGGCCGCGATACGCAGTATTTT
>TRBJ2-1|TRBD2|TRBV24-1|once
CATSESSGMGNEQFF
TGTGCCACCAGTGAGTCTAGCGGTATGGGGAATGAGCAGTTCTTC
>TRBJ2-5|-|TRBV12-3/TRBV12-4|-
CASSLDETQYF
TGTGCCAGCAGTTTGGATGAGACCCAGTACTTC
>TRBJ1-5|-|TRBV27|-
CASSSASNQPQHF
TGTGCCAGCAGTTCAGCAAGCAATCAGCCCCAGCATTTT
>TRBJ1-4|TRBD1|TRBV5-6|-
CASSRGTGGLNEKLFF
TGTGCCAGCAGCAGGGGAACAGGGGGCCTTAATGAAAAACTGTTTTTT
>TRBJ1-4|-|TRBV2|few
CASIGADNEKLFF
TGTGCCAGCATAGGGGCAGATAATGAAAAACTGTTTTTT
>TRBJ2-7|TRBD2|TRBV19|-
CASSISSRGGSSYEQYF
TGTGCCAGTAGTATATCATCGAGGGGCGGGAGCTCCTACGAGCAGTACTTC
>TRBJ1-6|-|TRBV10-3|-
CAISGTPASTYSPLHF
TGTGCCATCAGTGGAACCCCCGCCTCGACCTATTCACCCCTCCACTTT
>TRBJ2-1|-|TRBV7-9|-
CASRGTHYNEQFF
TGTGCCAGCAGGGGAACTCATTACAATGAGCAGTTCTTC
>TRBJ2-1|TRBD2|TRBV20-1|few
CSASATSGAKAYNEQFF
TGCAGTGCTAGTGCGACTAGCGGGGCAAAAGCCTACAATGAGCAGTTCTTC
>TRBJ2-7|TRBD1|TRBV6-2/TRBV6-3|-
CASSRDSLYEQYF
TGTGCCAGCAGCCGGGACAGCCTCTACGAGCAGTACTTC
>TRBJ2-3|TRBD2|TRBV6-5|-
CASSYSTSGEGDTQYF
TGTGCCAGCAGTTACTCGACTAGCGGGGAGGGGGATACGCAGTATTTT
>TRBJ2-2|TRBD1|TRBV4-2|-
CASSLRRRYDRENTGELFF
TGTGCCAGCAGCCTCCGCCGCCGATATGACAGGGAGAACACCGGGGAGCTGTTTTTT
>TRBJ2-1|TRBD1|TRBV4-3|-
CASSQGLGTGGNNEQFF
TGCGCCAGCAGCCAAGGGCTCGGGACAGGGGGTAACAATGAGCAGTTCTTC
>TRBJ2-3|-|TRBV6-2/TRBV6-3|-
CASSYPGATQYF
TGTGCCAGCAGTTACCCGGGGGCTACGCAGTATTTT
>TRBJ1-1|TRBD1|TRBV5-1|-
CASNPGGTGQYEAFF
TGCGCCAGCAACCCCGGGGGGACAGGCCAGTATGAAGCTTTCTTT
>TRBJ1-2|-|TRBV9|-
CASSSSWISNYGYTF
TGTGCCAGCAGCTCTAGCTGGATATCTAACTATGGCTACACCTTC
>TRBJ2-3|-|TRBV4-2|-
CASSQARMGTDTQYF
TGTGCCAGCAGCCAAGCGCGCATGGGCACAGATACGCAGTATTTT
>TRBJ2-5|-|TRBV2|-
CASRVYMGAGETQYF
TGTGCCAGCAGAGTATACATGGGGGCTGGTGAGACCCAGTACTTC
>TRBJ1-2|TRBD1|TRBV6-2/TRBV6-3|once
CASSPTQGAGGYTF
TGTGCCAGCAGCCCAACGCAGGGGGCTGGTGGCTACACCTTC
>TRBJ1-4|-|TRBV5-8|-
CASSLFDRRNEKLFF
TGTGCCAGCAGCTTGTTTGACAGGCGAAATGAAAAACTGTTTTTT
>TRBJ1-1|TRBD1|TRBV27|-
CASSPRTGSPEAFF
TGTGCCAGCAGTCCAAGGACAGGGTCTCCTGAAGCTTTCTTT
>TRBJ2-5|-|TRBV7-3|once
CASSLIGGHETQYF
TGTGCCAGCAGCTTAATTGGGGGTCACGAGACCCAGTACTTC
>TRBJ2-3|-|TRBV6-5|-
CASNYRTSTDTQYF
TGTGCCAGCAACTACAGGACGAGCACAGATACGCAGTATTTT
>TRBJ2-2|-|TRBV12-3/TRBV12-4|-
CASSSWGTGELFF
TGTGCCAGCAGTTCCTGGGGTACCGGGGAGCTGTTTTTT
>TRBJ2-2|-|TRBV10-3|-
CAISEGTPRLFF
TGTGCCATCAGTGAGGGGACCCCGCGGCTGTTTTTT
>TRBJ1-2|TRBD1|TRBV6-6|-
CASNSGQGPIYGYTF
TGTGCCAGCAACTCGGGACAGGGGCCCATCTATGGCTACACCTTC
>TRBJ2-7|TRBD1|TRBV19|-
CASSMDRAAYEQYF
TGTGCCAGTAGTATGGACAGGGCCGCCTACGAGCAGTACTTC
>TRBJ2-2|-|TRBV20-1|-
CSASTGGKNTGELFF
TGCAGTGCTAGTACCGGGGGAAAGAACACCGGGGAGCTGTTTTTT
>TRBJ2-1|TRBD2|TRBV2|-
CASSDTSGRGEQFF
TGTGCCAGCAGTGATACTAGCGGGAGAGGTGAGCAGTTCTTC
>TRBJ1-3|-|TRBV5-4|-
CASSLDRVGNTIYF
TGTGCCAGCAGCTTGGACAGGGTAGGAAACACCATATATTTT
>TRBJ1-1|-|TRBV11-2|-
CASSLDGGGDTEAFF
TGTGCCAGCAGCTTAGATGGGGGGGGAGACACTGAAGCTTTCTTT
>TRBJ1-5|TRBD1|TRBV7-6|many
CASSGRTGRNQPQHF
TGTGCCAGCAGCGGCAGGACAGGACGCAATCAGCCCCAGCATTTT
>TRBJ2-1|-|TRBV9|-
CASSVDGFLLFF
TGTGCCAGCAGCGTAGATGGCTTCCTTCTCTTCTTC
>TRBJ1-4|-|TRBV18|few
CASSPLGANEKLFF
TGTGCCAGCTCACCTTTGGGGGCGAATGAAAAACTGTTTTTT
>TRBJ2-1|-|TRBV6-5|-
CASRTGRNEQFF
TGTGCCAGTAGAACGGGGCGGAATGAGCAGTTCTTC
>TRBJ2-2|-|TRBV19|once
CASSGREPWTGELFF
TGTGCCAGTAGCGGCAGGGAACCCTGGACCGGGGAGCTGTTTTTT